This TCR beta chain was identified during a study of regulatory T cells in long-lasting Graves disease. Time point here: persistent/refractory GD, antithyroid drugs over 5 years with positive TRAb. Construction of the TCR library relied on RNA isolated from PBMCs. To note about this clonotype: Antigen specificity is unknown.

The CDR3 sequence is 12 residues long. V lost 6 bases, J lost 8 bases, and 6 bases stayed unmatched. Germline CDR1 and CDR2: LNHNV and YYDKDF (reference sequence). iRepertoire HTBI primers and Arm-PCR of CDR3 regions built TCR beta libraries. TCRdb re-analysed the multiplex PCR reads in MiXCR, keeping a single row per CDR3 protein. The table has a few hundred thousand distinct CDR3 sequences, around 24% seen once. Regarding the study as a whole: TRBV28, TRBJ1-2 and TRBJ2-5 emerged as the favored segments in persistent disease.

This sample comprised peripheral blood mononuclear cells (PBMCs), obtained when the disease was refractory, from a patient treated with antithyroid drugs. V usage is TRBV15 and J usage is TRBJ2-7, with 8 bases identical to TRBD1. This TCR was sampled from a female donor with Graves disease. The CDR3 reads CATSRQGTQQYF. CDR3 sequence (DNA): TGTGCCACCAGTAGACAGGGGACCCAGCAGTACTTC. Complete variable domain (other parts from reference TRBV15 and TRBJ2-7): DAMVIQNPRYQVTQFGKPVTLSCSQTLNHNVMYWYQQKSSQAPKLLFHYYDKDFNNEADTPDNFQSRRPNTSFCFLDIRSPGLGDTAMYLCATSRQGTQQYFGPGTRLTVT.